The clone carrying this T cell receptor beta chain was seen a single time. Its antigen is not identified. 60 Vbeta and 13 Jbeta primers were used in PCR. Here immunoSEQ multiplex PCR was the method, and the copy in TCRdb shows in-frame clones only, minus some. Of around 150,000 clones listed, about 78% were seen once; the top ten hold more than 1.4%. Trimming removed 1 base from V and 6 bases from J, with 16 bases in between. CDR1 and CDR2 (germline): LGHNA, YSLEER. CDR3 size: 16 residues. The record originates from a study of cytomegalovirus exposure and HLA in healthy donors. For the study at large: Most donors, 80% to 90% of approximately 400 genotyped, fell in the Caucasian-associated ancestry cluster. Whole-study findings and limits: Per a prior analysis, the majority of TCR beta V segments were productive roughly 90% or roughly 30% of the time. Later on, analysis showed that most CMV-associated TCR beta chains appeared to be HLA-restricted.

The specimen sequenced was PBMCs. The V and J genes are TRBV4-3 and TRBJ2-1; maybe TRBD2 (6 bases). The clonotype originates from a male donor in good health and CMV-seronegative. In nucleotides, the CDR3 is TGCGCCAGCAGCCAAGGTCGATCCGGGAGAGGCAATGAGCAGTTCTTC. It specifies CASSQGRSGRGNEQFF.